This TCR beta chain was captured by sequencing in a study of blood T cell repertoires in COVID-19. About the research overall: T cells, B-cell-depleted T cells, or PBMCs supplied cDNA or gDNA.

Data came from immunoSEQ multiplex PCR; TCRdb stores just in-frame clones and leaves some out. The sample carries 150,000 to 200,000 clones, 70% to 90% recorded once. The V and J ends lost 5 bases and 11 bases respectively, with 24 bases between them. The CDR3 contains 15 residues. CDR1 is LGHDT and CDR2 is YNNKEL in the germline V gene (reference sequence). This TCR came from a man aged 40-50 years who had recovered from COVID-19. The sample consisted of peripheral blood. V is TRBV3-1 (or the pseudogene TRBV3-2) and J is TRBJ2-5; possible D gene TRBD1, 5 bases. The CDR3 loop is CASSKQDSSPRRQYF. In DNA form, the CDR3 reads TGTGCCAGCAGCAAACAGGATAGCAGCCCCAGAAGGCAGTACTTC.